This passage covers 15 T cell receptor beta chains from one sample sequenced in a study of molecular identifiers for immune sequencing clone quantification. TCRdb redid the calling of the PCR reads with MiXCR, one entry per CDR3 protein. The repertoire includes about 510,000 distinct CDR3 sequences, about 25% of them detected once, and roughly 0.77% sits in the top ten. Sequencing was performed on naive CD8+ T cells from blood, with Jurkat cell RNA spiked in. Subset specified: FACS-sorted CD8+CD4-CCR7+CD45RA+ naive T cells. These receptors were taken from a human donor in good health. Some libraries in this study had Jurkat cell RNA spiked in.

The chain has TRBV10-2 and TRBJ2-7, with 8 bases identical to TRBD1. The germline V gene has CDR1 WSHSY and CDR2 SAAADI. J gave up 3 bases and V 0 bases, and 4 bases lay outside the gene matches. This CDR3 has 15 residues. The CDR3 sequence: CASSESGTGGYEQYF. The CDR3 DNA follows: TGCGCCAGCAGTGAGTCCGGGACAGGTGGCTACGAGCAGTACTTC.

As for this clonotype: A much larger clonotype is one base distant, so this may be a read error. This chain joins TRBV13 and TRBJ1-1, with 9 positions matching TRBD1. The CDR3 consists of 16 residues. Germline-derived CDR1 and CDR2 are PRHDT and FYEKMQ (reference sequence). Germline trimming cut 5 bases from V and 0 bases from J; bases unmatched to any gene: 7. This CDR3 reads CASSAGTGYVNTEAFF. The CDR3 DNA follows: TGTGCCAGCAGCGCAGGGACAGGGTATGTGAACACTGAAGCTTTCTTT.

Ten or more counts support this clonotype. This sequence joins TRBV6-6 and TRBJ2-3; TRBD2 aligns across 7 bases. V dropped 9 bases and J dropped 4; count of bases not matched to a gene: 10. The germline V gene has CDR1 MNHNY and CDR2 SVGAGI (reference sequence). CDR3 length equals 14 residues. CDR3 residues: CARKTSCLADTQYF. In DNA form, the CDR3 reads TGTGCCAGAAAGACTAGCTGTCTGGCAGATACGCAGTATTTT.

In this sample, this clonotype turned up many times. The rearrangement uses TRBV28 and TRBJ2-1; D is perhaps TRBD1 (5 bases). V shed 2 bases and J shed 5 bases, with 7 bases lying between them. Germline CDR1 and CDR2: MDHEN and SYDVKM. This CDR3 contains 13 residues. CDR3 residues: CASSLRGNNEQFF. CDR3 in DNA: TGTGCCAGCAGTTTAAGGGGTAACAATGAGCAGTTCTTC.

J is TRBJ2-4 and V is TRBV7-9; 8 positions match TRBD2. The CDR3 sequence is 14 residues long. With V trimmed by 4 bases and J by 7 bases, 6 bases remained unmatched. Germline-derived CDR1 and CDR2 are SEHNR and FQNEAQ (reference sequence). CDR3 amino acids: CASSSDGGANIQYF. The CDR3 DNA sequence: TGTGCCAGCAGCTCGGACGGGGGGGCGAACATTCAGTACTTC.

Note on this clonotype: This may be a read error: a much more frequent sequence differs by one nucleotide. The gene calls are TRBV29-1 and TRBJ2-5; 7 nucleotides match TRBD2. The CDR3 totals 15 residues. The germline CDR1 and CDR2 sequences are SQVTM and ANQGSEA. In nucleotides, the CDR3 is TGCGGCGTTGAGCCAGCGGGGACTCCTAAAGAGACCCAGTACTTC. Translating it yields CGVEPAGTPKETQYF.

Worth noting for this clonotype: Its ends do not fully match the called genes, so a read error is possible. This chain joins TRBV27 and TRBJ2-7; TRBD2 might be the D (6 bases). This CDR3 is built from 16 residues. From germline, CDR1 is MNHEY and CDR2 SMNVEV (reference sequence). CDR3 loop: CASSLVPEGSSYERYF. Here the CDR3 DNA reads TGTGCCAGCAGTTTAGTCCCGGAGGGGTCCTCCTACGAGCGGTACTTC.

This clonotype was counted between two and nine times. CDR3 amino acids: CASSPPLDRAETQYF. The CDR3, as DNA: TGTGCCAGCAGCCCCCCCCTGGACAGGGCAGAGACCCAGTACTTC. This sequence joins TRBV7-9 and TRBJ2-5; 8 bases are a match to TRBD1. This CDR3 has 15 residues. V gave up 5 bases and J gave up 4 bases; unmatched junction bases: 9. CDR1 SEHNR and CDR2 FQNEAQ come from the germline V gene (reference sequence).

This clonotype was seen at least ten times. The chain carries TRBV25-1 and TRBJ2-7; D gene ambiguous. The V end was cut by 4 bases, the J end by 4 bases, with 5 bases between. This CDR3 has 11 residues. Germline V CDR1 and CDR2: MGHDK, SYGVNS. CDR3 sequence reads: CASSVLYEQYF. CDR3 nucleotide sequence: TGTGCCAGCAGTGTCCTATACGAGCAGTACTTC.

This clonotype turned up a few times. The gene calls are TRBV6-2 or TRBV6-3 and TRBJ2-7; 7 bases are a match to TRBD1. Germline CDR1 reads MNHEY; CDR2 reads SVGEGT. V shed 6 bases, J shed 4 bases, and the junction held 9 bases outside the gene matches. This CDR3 contains 14 residues. CDR3 sequence: CASRQGRRLYEQYF. In nucleotides, the CDR3 is TGTGCCAGCAGACAGGGGCGCCGCCTATACGAGCAGTACTTC.

For this clonotype: A much larger clone lies one base from this, so it may be a read error. This sequence joins TRBV2 and TRBJ1-1, with D uncertain. V was cut by 0 bases and J by 3 bases, with 11 bases left in between. CDR1 is SNHLY, CDR2 FYNNEI, per germline. This CDR3 comprises 15 residues. The chain's CDR3 is CASSEAVLGYTEAFF. The CDR3 nucleotides read TGTGCCAGCAGTGAAGCGGTACTGGGCTACACTGAAGCTTTCTTT.

Worth noting for this clonotype: Germline is not matched at one junction end, which may reflect a read error. This chain uses TRBV20-1 with TRBJ1-3, with 7 bases aligning to TRBD1. Germline CDR1 reads DFQATT; CDR2 reads SNEGSKA (reference sequence). The CDR3 is 15 amino acids. This chain's CDR3 is CSAREEGAVGSTIYF. The CDR3 DNA reads as TGCAGTGCTAGAGAAGAGGGGGCAGTTGGAAGCACCATATATTTT.

Remarks on this clonotype: The germline gene is not matched at one end of the junction; a read error may be the cause. CDR3 loop: CASSVQGTGVDF. The CDR3 DNA is TGTGCCAGCAGCGTGCAAGGGACAGGGGTGGATTTT. V usage is TRBV5-3 and J usage is TRBJ1-3; 10 bases fit TRBD1. TRBV5-3 qualifies as an ORF whose function is uncertain. The CDR3 spans 12 residues.

This clonotype was found many times. The rearrangement joins TRBV28 to TRBJ2-7; 7 bases are a match to TRBD1. The V segment lost 3 bases and the J segment 4 bases; nucleotides outside the gene matches: 3. CDR1 is MDHEN, CDR2 SYDVKM, per germline. The CDR3 consists of 13 residues. In DNA form, the CDR3 reads TGTGCCAGCAGTTTCGACAGGGTTTACGAGCAGTACTTC. Its protein product is CASSFDRVYEQYF.

This clonotype has just a few counts. One end of the junction does not line up with germline, which may come from a read error. J is TRBJ1-4 and V is TRBV4-3, with a tentative D call TRBD1 (6 bases). CDR3 length: 16 amino acids. Germline CDR1 and CDR2: LGHNA and YSLEER. The CDR3 coding sequence is TGCGCCAGCAGCCAAGAGGTTTCAGGGGAGGATGAAAAACAGTTTTTT. Translation: CASSQEVSGEDEKQFF.